This paragraph reports one T cell receptor beta chain. Its antigen is not identified. In the PCR, 60 Vbeta and 13 Jbeta primers were used. The method was immunoSEQ multiplex PCR; TCRdb's version includes in-frame clones alone and lacks a portion of them. In the table there are about 89,000 clones, less than 85% of which are singletons. The entry originates in a study of cytomegalovirus exposure and HLA in healthy donors. Study observations and caveats: In a later analysis, common viral pathogens appeared linked to several of the most significant clusters. About 87% or about 30% of the time was how often most TCR beta V segments were productive, according to an earlier analysis. Follow-up analysis found HLA locus-dependent TCR association rates, highest for DRB1 and lowest for HLA-C. In a later analysis, specific HLA alleles were associated with 15,000 to 20,000 TCR beta sequences at a 0.05 false discovery rate.

The CDR3 contains 14 residues. Between the trimmed V and J ends, which lost 3 bases and 5 bases, there was a span of 11 bases. Germline V gives CDR1 SGHVS, CDR2 FQNEAQ. The sequenced sample consisted of PBMCs. J is TRBJ2-1 and V is TRBV7-8, with a possible D match to TRBD2 (5 bases). The origin of this receptor is a male donor in good health and CMV-seronegative. The CDR3 nucleotides are TGTGCCAGCAGCTTTCCGGACGGGAACAATGAGCAGTTCTTC. Its protein product is CASSFPDGNNEQFF. The full variable domain, its missing parts supplied by reference TRBV7-8 and TRBJ2-1, is GAGVSQSPRYKVAKRGQDVALRCDPISGHVSLFWYQQALGQGPEFLTYFQNEAQLDKSGLPSDRFFAERPEGSVSTLKIQRTQQEDSAVYLCASSFPDGNNEQFFGPGTRLTVL.